These 28 T cell receptor beta chains originate from one sample sequenced in a study of PD-1 blockade in classical Hodgkin lymphoma. Clones were read by immunoSEQ multiplex PCR, and TCRdb kept only the in-frame ones, dropping some. The sample records roughly 150,000 clones, 78% being singletons. In every patient, relapse followed autologous stem cell transplantation, while exposure to brentuximab vedotin differed. The specimen comprised peripheral blood mononuclear cells (PBMCs), sampled before the second cycle of nivolumab. The receptor source for this set is a human donor with classical Hodgkin lymphoma.

This chain links TRBV15 with TRBJ1-3; D perhaps matches TRBD1 (5 bases). V gave up 8 bases and J gave up 4 bases, with 12 bases separating them. This CDR3 is built from 13 residues. Germline lookup yields CDR1 LNHNV and CDR2 YYDKDF (reference sequence). Here the CDR3 reads CATRGGLGNTIYF. The DNA of the CDR3 is TGTGCCACCCGTGGGGGGTTAGGAAACACCATATATTTT.

J is TRBJ1-1 and V is TRBV7-3; 9 bases are a match to TRBD1. The CDR3 covers 14 residues. The ends lost 5 bases at V and 4 bases at J; junction bases unmatched: 5. Per germline, CDR1 SGHTA and CDR2 FQGTGA. The CDR3: CASSQDRGITEAFF. The DNA for the CDR3 is TGTGCCAGCAGCCAGGACAGGGGTATCACTGAAGCTTTCTTT.

This clone was seen repeatedly, ten times or more. The rearrangement uses TRBV5-6 and TRBJ2-1, with D perhaps assigned TRBD1 or TRBD2 (5 bases each). The V end lost 0 bases, the J end lost 10 bases, and 11 bases lay between the germline ends. Looked up from germline, CDR1 is SGHDT and CDR2 is YYEEEE. The CDR3 is 13 residues long. In nucleotides, the CDR3 is TGTGCCAGCAGCTTGGTGGGCGAGGGGGAGCAGTTCTTC. Its protein is CASSLVGEGEQFF. Full variable domain (remainder filled in from reference TRBV5-6 and TRBJ2-1): DAGVTQSPTHLIKTRGQQVTLRCSPKSGHDTVSWYQQALGQGPQFIFQYYEEEERQRGNFPDRFSGHQFPNYSSELNVNALLLGDSALYLCASSLVGEGEQFFGPGTRLTVL.

V usage is TRBV11-2 and J usage is TRBJ2-1, with a tentative D call TRBD1 (5 bases). Between the trimmed V and J ends, which lost 1 base and 12 bases, there was a span of 10 bases. The germline V gene has CDR1 SGHAT and CDR2 FQNNGV. The CDR3 spans 12 residues. CDR3 loop: CASSLGVQGQFF. CDR3 nucleotides: TGTGCCAGCAGCTTAGGAGTCCAGGGGCAGTTCTTC.

This clone occurred once. V and J are TRBV19 and TRBJ1-2; TRBD1 matches at 7 bases. The CDR3 runs to 16 residues. J gave up 2 bases and V 1 base, and 7 bases lay outside the gene matches. The germline gives CDR1 LNHDA, CDR2 SQIVND (reference sequence). The CDR3 DNA is TGTGCCAGTAGTATAGCCCTGACAGGGCCGAACTATGGCTACACCTTC. It encodes CASSIALTGPNYGYTF.

The chain employs TRBV7-9 and TRBJ2-7; 7 bases line up with TRBD1. CDR1 is SEHNR, CDR2 FQNEAQ, per germline (reference sequence). V gave up 7 bases and J gave up 0 bases; unmatched junction bases: 9. The length of the CDR3 is 15 residues. The CDR3 here is CASTLTGTPSYEQYF. In nucleotides, the CDR3 is TGTGCCAGCACTTTGACAGGGACCCCCTCCTACGAGCAGTACTTC. Full variable domain (outside the CDR3, taken from reference TRBV7-9 and TRBJ2-7): DTGVSQNPRHKITKRGQNVTFRCDPISEHNRLYWYRQTLGQGPEFLTYFQNEAQLEKSRLLSDRFSAERPKGSFSTLEIQRTEQGDSAMYLCASTLTGTPSYEQYFGPGTRLTVT.

V and J are TRBV27 and TRBJ2-3; the match to TRBD2 covers 11 bases. The CDR3 is 19 residues long. Germline loops: CDR1 MNHEY, CDR2 SMNVEV (reference sequence). With V trimmed by 5 bases and J by 2 bases, 15 bases remained unmatched. The CDR3 coding sequence is TGTGCCAGCAGTCCTGAGGCTAGCGGGGGGTGGGGGTTCACAGATACGCAGTATTTT. It codes for CASSPEASGGWGFTDTQYF.

This clone has a single count. The rearrangement joins TRBV7-2 to TRBJ1-5, with a weak D call TRBD1 (5 bases). Germline V CDR1 and CDR2: SGHTA, FQGNSA. The CDR3 runs to 17 residues. V was cut by 0 bases and J by 3 bases, with 15 bases left in between. The CDR3: CASSLAGKGTINQPQHF. CDR3 sequence (DNA): TGTGCCAGCAGCTTAGCAGGGAAGGGGACCATCAATCAGCCCCAGCATTTT.

The rearrangement links TRBV6-1 to TRBJ2-3; a weak D match, TRBD1 (5 bases). Germline CDR1 MNHNS, CDR2 SASEGT. Trimming shortened V by 6 bases and J by 0 bases, and 13 bases separated the two germline ends. The CDR3 spans 15 residues. For the CDR3, the DNA is TGTGCCAGCAGGGTGACAGCCACTAGCACAGATACGCAGTATTTT. Translating gives CASRVTATSTDTQYF.

Notes on this clone: The germline gene is not matched at one end of the junction; a read error may be the cause. Other DNA sequences within the sample encode an identical CDR3. This chain links TRBV6-4 with TRBJ2-7, with no clear D. Germline V gene sequence: CDR1 MRHNA, CDR2 SNTAGT. This CDR3 is 12 amino acids long. The CDR3 loop reads CASSKTTYEQYF. CDR3 sequence (DNA): TGTGCCAGCAGTAAGACAACGTACGAGCAATACTTC.

CDR3 loop: CASSSRGGRMNTEAFF. CDR3 DNA: TGTGCCAGCAGTTCTCGGGGTGGCAGGATGAACACTGAAGCTTTCTTT. V gene TRBV6-5 combines with J gene TRBJ1-1, with D hard to call. Germline-derived CDR1 and CDR2 are MNHEY and SVGAGI. The CDR3 is 16 amino acids. V dropped 4 bases and J dropped 0 bases, with 15 bases sitting between them.

CDR3: CASSNGQEQYF. The DNA of the CDR3 is TGCGCCAGCAGCAACGGACAGGAGCAGTACTTC. The chain employs TRBV5-1 and TRBJ2-7; a weak D match, TRBD1 (6 bases). The ends were cut back, 4 bases at V and 7 bases at J, with 9 bases in the middle. Germline V CDR1 and CDR2: SGHRS, YFSETQ. The length of the CDR3 is 11 residues.

The V call is TRBV6-4, the J call TRBJ2-1; tentative D call: TRBD2 (6 bases). The germline V and J ends were trimmed by 2 bases and 8 bases, with 10 bases remaining between them. CDR3 size: 13 residues. The germline V gene has CDR1 MRHNA and CDR2 SNTAGT. CDR3 nucleotides: TGTGCCAGCAGTGACGAGACTAGACATGAGCAGTTCTTC. Protein sequence: CASSDETRHEQFF.

The rearrangement joins TRBV11-2 to TRBJ1-2; D is possibly TRBD1 (6 bases). CDR1 and CDR2 (germline): SGHAT, FQNNGV. Trimming pared 5 bases from V and 1 base from J, leaving 11 bases between. The CDR3 sequence is 14 residues long. The CDR3 sequence is CASSRTVRNYGYTF. The CDR3 bases are TGTGCCAGCAGCAGGACAGTCCGTAACTATGGCTACACCTTC.

The chain combines TRBV2 with TRBJ2-4; a weak D match, TRBD1 (5 bases). Germline V gives CDR1 SNHLY, CDR2 FYNNEI. Trimming took 3 bases from V and 8 from J, leaving 14 bases between them. The length of the CDR3 is 14 residues. The CDR3 region is CASSEGQLGYIQYF. CDR3 coding DNA: TGTGCCAGCAGTGAGGGGCAGCTGGGGTACATTCAGTACTTC. Full variable domain (missing parts from reference TRBV2 and TRBJ2-4): EPEVTQTPSHQVTQMGQEVILRCVPISNHLYFYWYRQILGQKVEFLVSFYNNEISEKSEIFDDQFSVERPDGSNFTLKIRSTKLEDSAMYFCASSEGQLGYIQYFGAGTRLSVL.

The genes are TRBV6-5 and TRBJ2-7; TRBD2 matches 7 bases. Trimming at V came to 8 bases and at J to 4 bases, leaving 8 bases not matched to a gene. CDR3 length: 13 residues. The V gene's germline CDR1 is MNHEY and CDR2 SVGAGI. In DNA form, the CDR3 reads TGTGCCAGCGCCCGGGGGGAAAGGTACGAGCAGTACTTC. Translating it yields CASARGERYEQYF.

This clone was counted only a few times. The chain uses TRBV6-6 and TRBJ2-3; 15 nucleotides align to TRBD2. Germline CDR1 reads MNHNY; CDR2 reads SVGAGI (reference sequence). The CDR3 runs 15 residues. With 7 bases clipped from V and 6 bases from J, the junction kept 5 bases outside the gene matches. The CDR3 nucleotides are TGTGCCAGCATTGGACTAGCGGGAGGGGACGATACGCAGTATTTT. Its protein is CASIGLAGGDDTQYF.

Comments on this clone: This CDR3 is also generated by other DNA sequences in the sample. This rearrangement joins TRBV6-5 to TRBJ1-2; D not resolved. Germline CDR1 MNHEY, CDR2 SVGAGI. The CDR3 is 11 amino acids. V lost 0 bases to trimming and J lost 5 bases, with 1 base between them. CDR3 nucleotide sequence: TGTGCCAGCAGTTACTCGTATGGCTACACCTTC. This codes for CASSYSYGYTF.

The chain has TRBV7-3 and TRBJ2-1; 8 nucleotides align to TRBD1. CDR3 size: 15 residues. Trimming cost V 4 bases and J 6 bases; bases outside gene matches: 8. Per germline, CDR1 SGHTA and CDR2 FQGTGA. The CDR3 loop reads CASSSDRGGINEQFF. The DNA of the CDR3 is TGTGCCAGCAGCTCCGACAGGGGCGGGATCAATGAGCAGTTCTTC. The full variable domain, with the rest looked up from reference TRBV7-3 and TRBJ2-1, is GAGVSQTPSNKVTEKGKYVELRCDPISGHTALYWYRQSLGQGPEFLIYFQGTGAADDSGLPNDRFFAVRPEGSVSTLKIQRTERGDSAVYLCASSSDRGGINEQFFGPGTRLTVL.

The chain couples TRBV27 to TRBJ2-7; 9 positions agree with TRBD1. The CDR3 length is 16 residues. Germline trimming cut 6 bases from V and 5 bases from J; bases unmatched to any gene: 14. Looked up from germline, CDR1 is MNHEY and CDR2 is SMNVEV (reference sequence). CDR3 coding DNA: TGTGCCAGCAGAGACCTTCCGGGACAGGGTACCGACGAGCAGTACTTC. This sequence encodes CASRDLPGQGTDEQYF.

This clone is a singleton in its sample. This rearrangement joins TRBV28 to TRBJ2-1; 7 bases map to TRBD1. The CDR3 spans 15 residues. Germline loops: CDR1 MDHEN, CDR2 SYDVKM. Trimming at V came to 6 bases and at J to 5 bases, leaving 10 bases not matched to a gene. CDR3 nucleotide sequence: TGTGCCAGCAGCCCCGGGACAGAATTAAACAATGAGCAGTTCTTC. Amino acid sequence: CASSPGTELNNEQFF.

The chain joins TRBV5-6 to TRBJ1-5, with D unresolved. Trimming stripped 0 bases from V and 3 bases from J, with 7 bases between. The CDR3 spans 14 residues. Germline-derived CDR1 and CDR2 are SGHDT and YYEEEE. The CDR3 loop reads CASSLGRYNQPQHF. The DNA for the CDR3 is TGTGCCAGCAGCTTGGGACGGTACAATCAGCCCCAGCATTTT.

The rearrangement joins TRBV19 to TRBJ2-1; TRBD2 matches at 14 bases. J lost 8 bases, V lost 4 bases, and 10 bases had no gene match. This CDR3 is 17 amino acids long. Germline V gene lookup returns CDR1 LNHDA and CDR2 SQIVND (reference sequence). This CDR3 reads CASSNRLAGGRSDEQFF. CDR3 DNA sequence: TGTGCCAGTAGTAATCGACTAGCGGGGGGGCGGTCCGATGAGCAGTTCTTC.

The sample holds a few counts of this clone. V usage is TRBV20-1 and J usage is TRBJ2-5; D gene ambiguous. V gave up 0 bases and J gave up 5 bases, with 4 bases separating them. This CDR3 has 11 amino acids. The germline CDR1 and CDR2 sequences are DFQATT and SNEGSKA (reference sequence). The CDR3 sequence: CSARDWETQYF. The CDR3 DNA reads as TGCAGTGCTAGAGATTGGGAGACCCAGTACTTC.

The chain combines TRBV19 with TRBJ1-1; D gene uncertain. Germline values: CDR1 LNHDA, CDR2 SQIVND (reference sequence). The CDR3 extends over 14 amino acids. The V and J ends lost 4 bases and 0 bases respectively, with 9 bases between them. The CDR3 DNA sequence: TGTGCCAGTAGTAAGACAAACATGAACACTGAAGCTTTCTTT. Its translation: CASSKTNMNTEAFF.

This clone was detected a few times. The chain is built from TRBV19 and TRBJ1-2; D perhaps matches TRBD1 (6 bases). There are 15 residues in the CDR3. The V gene's germline CDR1 is LNHDA and CDR2 SQIVND (reference sequence). Trimming stripped 3 bases from V and 4 bases from J, with 15 bases between. The CDR3, as DNA: TGTGCCAGTAGTATTAGAGGACAGCCGGTCTATGGCTACACCTTC. Amino acids: CASSIRGQPVYGYTF.

The chain has TRBV6-5 and TRBJ1-1; the D gene is possibly TRBD1 (6 bases). V lost 7 bases and J lost 4, with 16 bases in between. Germline lookup yields CDR1 MNHEY and CDR2 SVGAGI. The CDR3 runs 14 residues. CDR3 region: CASTLSGAPTEAFF. The CDR3 bases are TGTGCCAGCACCCTTTCAGGGGCACCCACTGAAGCTTTCTTT.

The genes are TRBV28 and TRBJ1-1; the match to TRBD1 covers 7 bases. The CDR3 totals 14 residues. CDR1 and CDR2 from the germline V gene are MDHEN and SYDVKM. V lost 6 bases to trimming and J lost 3 bases; unmatched junction nucleotides: 7. CDR3 bases: TGTGCCAGCAGCTTACTTCAGGGGGACACTGAAGCTTTCTTT. The encoded protein is CASSLLQGDTEAFF.